Each of the 18 T cell receptor beta chains below was sequenced from the same sample in a study of tumor-infiltrating lymphocytes in primary liver carcinoma. Co-extraction yielded RNA and DNA from around 20-30 mg of unsorted bulk tissue. The researchers produced TCR beta cDNA from around 500 ng total RNA with a constant-region primer. For TCR beta, libraries were produced by three nested multiplex PCR rounds using slightly modified ARM-PCR. Researchers ran the first two PCR rounds for ten to eleven cycles each with TRBV1-TRBV30 forward primers and a C-beta reverse primer. TCRdb redid the calling of the multiplex PCR reads with MiXCR, one entry per CDR3 protein. In the table there are roughly 100,000 distinct CDR3 sequences, roughly four fifths of which are singletons. Sample: liver tumor tissue from sampling region 3. Subset in this sample: tumor region T3, left-lateral pole. These receptor sequences come from a man aged 35-49 years with primary liver carcinoma and hepatitis B virus infection.

As to this clonotype: A single base separates this from a much larger clone, so it may be a read error. The chain joins TRBV7-3 to TRBJ2-5; no definite D call. Per the germline V gene, CDR1 is SGHTA and CDR2 is FQGTGA. The CDR3 is 13 amino acids. The DNA for the CDR3 is TGTGCCAGCAGCTTAACATTTGGAGAGGCCCAGTACTTC. Translating gives CASSLTFGEAQYF.

Comment on this clonotype: This may come from a read error, since a much larger clone is one base off. This rearrangement joins TRBV5-1 to TRBJ2-2; possibly TRBD2 for D (5 bases). Germline V gives CDR1 SGHRS, CDR2 YFSETQ. The CDR3 has 14 amino acids. The CDR3 here is CASSLQGNTGELLF. The CDR3 DNA reads as TGCGCCAGCAGCTTGCAAGGGAACACCGGGGAGCTGTTATTT.

On this clonotype itself: Germline is not matched at one junction end, which may reflect a read error. The genes are TRBV11-2 and TRBJ2-5, with a possible D match to TRBD2 (6 bases). The CDR3 has 17 amino acids. Germline loops: CDR1 SGHAT, CDR2 FQNNGV. CDR3 amino acids: CASSSYPGVAAQEAQYF. The CDR3 DNA reads TGCGCCAGCAGCTCATACCCGGGGGTAGCGGCTCAAGAGGCCCAGTACTTC.

This clonotype was seen repeatedly, ten times or more. The chain combines TRBV6-1 with TRBJ2-3; possibly TRBD2 for D (6 bases). V was cut by 7 bases and J by 4 bases, with 15 bases left in between. The germline gives CDR1 MNHNS, CDR2 SASEGT. This CDR3 comprises 14 residues. The CDR3 bases are TGTGCCAGCACCCCCGGGACTGGCTCAGATACGCAGTATTTT. Translation gives CASTPGTGSDTQYF.

In the case of this clonotype: One end of the junction does not line up with germline, which may come from a read error. The chain uses TRBV29-1 and TRBJ2-5; no reliable D call. Germline V gene data show CDR1 as SQVTM and CDR2 as ANQGSEA. This CDR3 comprises 12 residues. The CDR3 region is CSVPLSVETQYF. The CDR3 nucleotides are TGCAGCGTTCCACTAAGCGTGGAGACACAGTACTTC.

Note on this clonotype: Germline and junction disagree at one end, which may indicate a read error. The chain has TRBV4-1 and TRBJ2-5; 8 nucleotides match TRBD1. Per the germline V gene, CDR1 is MGHRA and CDR2 is YSYEKL. The CDR3 has 15 amino acids. CDR3 in amino acids: CASSPEDREYEIQYF. The CDR3 DNA sequence: TGCGCCAGCAGCCCTGAGGACAGGGAGTATGAGATCCAGTACTTC.

The gene calls are TRBV4-3 and TRBJ1-5; unclear D gene. The V gene's germline CDR1 is LGHNA and CDR2 YSLEER. This CDR3 contains 13 residues. In DNA, the CDR3 is TGCGTCAACAGCCAAGATCGAAGTCAGCCCCAGCATTTT. Translated, it gives CVNSQDRSQPQHF.

This clonotype has a single count. A read error may produce the germline difference seen at one junction end. This chain uses TRBV10-1 with TRBJ2-2; D gene ambiguous. Germline lookup yields CDR1 WNHNN and CDR2 SYGVQD (reference sequence). This CDR3 spans 14 amino acids. The CDR3 here is CASSDGTDTGEQSF. CDR3 nucleotide sequence: TGCGCCAGCTCCGACGGCACAGACACCGGAGAGCAGTCTTTT.

The chain couples TRBV5-6 to TRBJ1-1; 8 bases line up with TRBD1. The CDR3 contains 16 residues. J lost 5 bases, V lost 3 bases, and 12 bases had no gene match. Germline V CDR1 and CDR2: SGHDT, YYEEEE. The CDR3 reads CASSYRKDRAGTEAFF. The CDR3 DNA reads as TGTGCCAGCAGCTACCGGAAGGACAGGGCCGGAACTGAAGCTTTCTTT.

This clonotype showed up just once. The chain has TRBV24-1 and TRBJ1-5, with a weak D call TRBD1 (6 bases). CDR3 size: 14 residues. V was clipped by 4 bases and J by 9 bases, with 15 bases between them. CDR1 is KGHDR, CDR2 SFDVKD, per germline. As DNA, the CDR3 is TGTGCCACCAGTGACAGGGACATAGGACCGCCCCAGCATTTT. It encodes CATSDRDIGPPQHF.

As regards this clonotype: The junction shows a germline mismatch at one end, possibly a read error. The chain is built from TRBV7-8 and TRBJ2-6; D is tentatively TRBD1 or TRBD2 (7 bases each). CDR1 and CDR2 from the germline V gene are SGHVS and FQNEAQ. This CDR3 has 17 residues. In nucleotides, the CDR3 is TGTGCCAGCAGCTTAGACGGGGAGGGGGCTGGGGCCGACGTCCTGACTTTC. Amino acid sequence: CASSLDGEGAGADVLTF.

In regard to this clonotype: A read error may account for a junction end that differs from germline. The rearrangement joins TRBV12-3 or TRBV12-4 to TRBJ2-5; D may be TRBD1 (6 bases). The CDR3 spans 13 residues. The CDR3 DNA follows: TGTGCCAGCAGCATGACAGGAACGGAGACCAAGTACTTC. Protein sequence: CASSMTGTETKYF.

In regard to this clonotype: The conserved phenylalanine or tryptophan normally closing the CDR3 is absent here, so this likely arose from a read error. The genes are TRBV6-1 and TRBJ2-1, with 8 bases fitting TRBD2. The CDR3 covers 12 residues. V lost 5 bases, J lost 8 bases, and 2 bases stayed unmatched. The germline CDR1 and CDR2 sequences are MNHNS and SASEGT. In nucleotides, the CDR3 is TGTGCCAGCAGTAGAGCGGGGGATGAGCAGTTCCTC. Translated, it gives CASSRAGDEQFL.

This clonotype showed up just once. Mismatch with germline at one junction end may stem from a read error. Written as DNA, the CDR3 is TGTGCAAGCAGTTACCGGAGGGACGCTTACGAGCAGTACTTC. This sequence encodes CASSYRRDAYEQYF. The J gene is TRBJ2-7, the V gene TRBV6-6; a weak D match, TRBD2 (6 bases). The CDR3 covers 14 residues. Germline loops: CDR1 MNHNY, CDR2 SVGAGI (reference sequence).

In regard to this clonotype: The germline gene is not matched at one end of the junction; a read error may be the cause. The chain employs TRBV7-2 and TRBJ2-1; unclear D gene. The CDR3 totals 15 residues. Germline V lookup: CDR1 SGHTA, CDR2 FQGNSA. The CDR3 nucleotides are TGTGCCAGCAGCTTAGCAAGGAACGGGCGCAATGAGAAGTTTTTC. Translating gives CASSLARNGRNEKFF.

On this clonotype itself: An end of the junction differs from the germline gene, which may be a read error. The V gene is TRBV29-1, the J gene TRBJ1-1; D unclear. The CDR3 runs to 15 residues. Per germline, CDR1 SQVTM and CDR2 ANQGSEA. As DNA, the CDR3 is TGCAGCGTTAATTCGGGATGGGGTATGAACACTGAAACTTTCTTT. Translated, it gives CSVNSGWGMNTETFF.

As regards this clonotype: One end of the junction varies from germline; a read error may be responsible. The J gene is TRBJ2-7, the V gene TRBV5-1, with 8 bases that match TRBD1. Germline lookup yields CDR1 SGHRS and CDR2 YFSETQ. This CDR3 comprises 15 residues. This CDR3 is CASSRVPGGSYKQYF. CDR3 in DNA: TGCGCCAGCAGCCGAGTGCCAGGGGGCTCCTACAAGCAGTACTTC.

The chain combines TRBV6-6 with TRBJ1-1; tentative D call: TRBD1 (5 bases). CDR1 MNHNY and CDR2 SVGAGI come from the germline V gene (reference sequence). The length of the CDR3 is 13 residues. V was pared by 6 bases and J by 5 bases, with 13 bases between. In nucleotides, the CDR3 is TGTGCCAGCAGCAGAAGGGGAACTACTGAAGCTTTCTTT. Amino acids: CASSRRGTTEAFF.